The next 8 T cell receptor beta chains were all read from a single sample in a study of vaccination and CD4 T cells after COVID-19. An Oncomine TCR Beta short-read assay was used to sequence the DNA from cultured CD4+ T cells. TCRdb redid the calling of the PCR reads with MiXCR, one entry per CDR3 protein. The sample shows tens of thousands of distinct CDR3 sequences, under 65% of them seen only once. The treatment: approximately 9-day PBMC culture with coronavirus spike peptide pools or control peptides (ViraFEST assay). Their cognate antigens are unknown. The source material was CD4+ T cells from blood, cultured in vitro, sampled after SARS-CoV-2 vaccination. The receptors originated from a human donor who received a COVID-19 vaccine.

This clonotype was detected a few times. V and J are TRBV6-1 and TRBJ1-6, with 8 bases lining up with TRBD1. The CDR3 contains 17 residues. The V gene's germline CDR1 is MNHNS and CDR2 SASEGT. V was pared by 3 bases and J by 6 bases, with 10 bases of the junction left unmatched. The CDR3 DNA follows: TGTGCCAGCAGTGACGAAAGGACAGGGAGGAGTAATTCACCCCTCCACTTT. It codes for CASSDERTGRSNSPLHF.

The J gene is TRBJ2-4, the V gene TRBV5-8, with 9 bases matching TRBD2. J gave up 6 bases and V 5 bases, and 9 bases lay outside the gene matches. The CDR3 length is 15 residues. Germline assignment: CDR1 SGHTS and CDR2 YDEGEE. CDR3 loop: CASSMNSGGANIQYF. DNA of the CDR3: TGTGCCAGCAGTATGAATAGCGGGGGTGCAAACATTCAGTACTTC.

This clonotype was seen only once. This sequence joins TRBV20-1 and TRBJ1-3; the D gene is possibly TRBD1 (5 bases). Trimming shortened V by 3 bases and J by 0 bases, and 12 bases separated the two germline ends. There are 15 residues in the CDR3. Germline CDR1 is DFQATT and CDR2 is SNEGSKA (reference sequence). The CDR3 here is CSASRGLNSGNTIYF. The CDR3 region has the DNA TGCAGTGCTAGTAGGGGACTCAACTCTGGAAACACCATATATTTT.

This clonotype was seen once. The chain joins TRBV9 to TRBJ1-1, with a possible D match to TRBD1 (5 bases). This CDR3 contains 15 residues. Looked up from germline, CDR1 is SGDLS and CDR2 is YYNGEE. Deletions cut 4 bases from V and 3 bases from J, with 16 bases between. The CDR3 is CASSPRARADTEAFF. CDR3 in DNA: TGTGCCAGCAGCCCAAGGGCCAGGGCTGACACTGAAGCTTTCTTT.

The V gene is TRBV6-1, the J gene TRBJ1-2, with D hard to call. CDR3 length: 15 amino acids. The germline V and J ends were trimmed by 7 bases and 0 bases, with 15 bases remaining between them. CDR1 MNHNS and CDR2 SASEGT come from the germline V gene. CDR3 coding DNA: TGTGCCAGCATACGGACGGCCGATACTAACTATGGCTACACCTTC. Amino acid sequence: CASIRTADTNYGYTF.

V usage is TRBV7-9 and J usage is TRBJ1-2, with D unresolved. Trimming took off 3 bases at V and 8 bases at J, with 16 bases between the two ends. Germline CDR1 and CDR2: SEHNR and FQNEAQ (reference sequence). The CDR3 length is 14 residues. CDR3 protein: CASSFDAPSGGYTF. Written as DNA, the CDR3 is TGTGCCAGCAGCTTCGACGCTCCTTCCGGCGGCTACACCTTC.

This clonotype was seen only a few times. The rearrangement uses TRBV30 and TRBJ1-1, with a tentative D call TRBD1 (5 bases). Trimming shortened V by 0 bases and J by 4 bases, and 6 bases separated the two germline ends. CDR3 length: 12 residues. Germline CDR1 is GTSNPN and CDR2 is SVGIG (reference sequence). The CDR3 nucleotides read TGTGCCTGGAGTGTGACAGTCACTGAAGCTTTCTTT. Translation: CAWSVTVTEAFF.

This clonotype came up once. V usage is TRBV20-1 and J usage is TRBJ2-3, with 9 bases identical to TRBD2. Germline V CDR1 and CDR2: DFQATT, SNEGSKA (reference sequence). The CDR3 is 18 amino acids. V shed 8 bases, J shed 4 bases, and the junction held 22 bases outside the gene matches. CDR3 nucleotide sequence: TGCAGTTCCTCCGAGAGGCGCGGGGGGGCCGGGAGACCAGATACGCAGTATTTT. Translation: CSSSERRGGAGRPDTQYF.